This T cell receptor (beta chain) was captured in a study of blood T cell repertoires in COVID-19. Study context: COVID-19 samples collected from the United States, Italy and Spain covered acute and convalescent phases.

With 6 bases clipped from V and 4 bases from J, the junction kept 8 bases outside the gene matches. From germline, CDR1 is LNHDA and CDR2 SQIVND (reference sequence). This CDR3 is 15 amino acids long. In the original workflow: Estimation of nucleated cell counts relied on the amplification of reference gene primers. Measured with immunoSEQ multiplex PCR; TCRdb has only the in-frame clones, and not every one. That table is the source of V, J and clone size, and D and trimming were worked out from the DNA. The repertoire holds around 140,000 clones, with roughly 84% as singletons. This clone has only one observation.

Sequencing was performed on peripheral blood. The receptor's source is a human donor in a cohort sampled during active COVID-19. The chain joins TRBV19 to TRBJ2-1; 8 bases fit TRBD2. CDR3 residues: CASSKSGSNYNEQFF. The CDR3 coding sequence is TGTGCCAGTAGCAAGAGCGGGAGTAATTACAATGAGCAGTTCTTC.